These 8 T cell receptor beta chains originate from one sample sequenced in a study of shared clonotypes between healthy human individuals. Generated by immunoSEQ multiplex PCR, the TCRdb table keeps only in-frame clones and is missing some. The table includes roughly 450,000 clones, 79% detected once. Source material: PBMCs. The source is a woman in her thirties or forties in good health. Some clones in this sample may be carry-over from other donors' samples.

This clone was seen many times. At one boundary the junction diverges from the germline segment, which might be a read error. V is TRBV30 and J is TRBJ2-3; 7 bases line up with TRBD2. The germline V gene has CDR1 GTSNPN and CDR2 SVGIG (reference sequence). The CDR3 is 12 amino acids. CDR3 nucleotide sequence: TGTGCCTGGAGTATAGGACTAGTAGGTTCTTCTTTT. Translated, it gives CAWSIGLVGSSF.

V is TRBV2 and J is TRBJ1-1, with D possibly matching TRBD1 (6 bases). The CDR3 loop spans 12 amino acids. V was cut by 3 bases and J by 4 bases, with 6 bases left in between. CDR1 SNHLY and CDR2 FYNNEI come from the germline V gene. CDR3: CASSDRGTEAFF. The DNA for the CDR3 is TGTGCCAGCAGTGACAGGGGCACTGAAGCTTTCTTT.

This clone is judged medium-sized. The genes are TRBV12-5 and TRBJ2-5, with TRBD2 matching over 9 bases. V shed 0 bases and J 5 bases; nucleotides not matched to a gene: 7. The CDR3 spans 16 residues. Germline V gene data show CDR1 as LGHNT and CDR2 as FRNRAP. The chain's CDR3 is CASGLVLAGVGETQYF. In DNA, the CDR3 is TGTGCTAGTGGTTTGGTATTAGCGGGAGTAGGTGAGACCCAGTACTTC.

V gene TRBV15 combines with J gene TRBJ2-5, with D perhaps TRBD1 or TRBD2 (5 bases each). Trimming stripped 5 bases from V and 1 base from J, with 14 bases between. The CDR3 is made up of 15 amino acids. Looked up from germline, CDR1 is LNHNV and CDR2 is YYDKDF (reference sequence). CDR3 region: CATSGDGTAQETQYF. The CDR3 DNA sequence: TGTGCCACCAGCGGCGACGGGACGGCCCAAGAGACCCAGTACTTC.

V is TRBV5-1 and J is TRBJ2-2; tentative D call: TRBD1 (5 bases). The CDR3 sequence is 17 residues long. The ends were cut back, 4 bases at V and 0 bases at J, with 16 bases in the middle. Germline assignment: CDR1 SGHRS and CDR2 YFSETQ. CDR3 protein: CASSQGRINANTGELFF. The CDR3 DNA is TGCGCCAGCAGCCAGGGTCGAATTAACGCGAACACCGGGGAGCTGTTTTTT.

The chain recombines TRBV20-1 with TRBJ2-7; maybe TRBD2 (5 bases). Looked up from germline, CDR1 is DFQATT and CDR2 is SNEGSKA (reference sequence). This CDR3 region has 10 residues. Trimming cost V 3 bases and J 5 bases, with 5 bases left between them. The CDR3 nucleotides are TGCAGTGCTAGCGGGGACGAGCAGTACTTC. Its translation: CSASGDEQYF.

The chain is built from TRBV19 and TRBJ2-5, with a tentative D call TRBD2 (6 bases). Per germline, CDR1 LNHDA and CDR2 SQIVND (reference sequence). V was pared by 4 bases and J by 3 bases, with 15 bases between. The CDR3 runs 15 residues. The CDR3 sequence: CASSNHGTGEETQYF. The CDR3 DNA sequence: TGTGCCAGTAGTAACCATGGGACGGGGGAAGAGACCCAGTACTTC.

The chain is built from TRBV30 and TRBJ2-1, with D unclear. Trimming shortened V by 1 base and J by 1 base, and 8 bases separated the two germline ends. Germline CDR1 GTSNPN, CDR2 SVGIG (reference sequence). This CDR3 contains 14 residues. This CDR3 reads CAWSGLISYNEQFF. The DNA of the CDR3 is TGTGCCTGGAGTGGGCTGATATCCTACAATGAGCAGTTCTTC.